This T cell receptor (beta chain) appears in the sequencing data of a study of patients and donors after allogeneic stem cell transplantation. CDR1 is SNHLY, CDR2 FYNNEI, per germline. Trimming took off 6 bases at V and 0 bases at J, with 11 bases between the two ends. This CDR3 spans 14 amino acids. There are a few counts of this clonotype. TCRdb called the RT-PCR reads again in MiXCR, with one record for every CDR3 protein. The sample lists about 150,000 distinct CDR3 sequences; about a third were seen once. Sequenced sample: blood, either unsorted or a sorted T cell fraction (not recorded which). This clonotype originated in a human donor who was either an allogeneic HSCT recipient or a stem cell or donor lymphocyte infusion donor (not recorded which). It is not recorded whose cells these are; they may come from a transplant donor. V is TRBV2 and J is TRBJ1-2; TRBD1 is a possible D gene (5 bases). Written as DNA, the CDR3 is TGTGCCAGCAGGGCCCCGGGGGCTAACTATGGCTACACCTTC. It specifies CASRAPGANYGYTF.